One T cell receptor beta chain is described in this entry. One to two pinch biopsies were taken from the rectum during colonoscopy. These data belong to a study of pediatric ulcerative colitis. TCRdb's table, derived via immunoSEQ multiplex PCR, lists solely in-frame clones and lacks some. The sample carries 30,000 to 40,000 clones, about 75% recorded once. Germline loops: CDR1 MDHEN, CDR2 SYDVKM. This CDR3 region has 14 residues. The ends were cut back, 3 bases at V and 5 bases at J, with 11 bases in the middle. V gene TRBV28 combines with J gene TRBJ1-5; D is ambiguous. Sequencing was performed on gut tissue. The receptor was isolated from a boy aged 5-17 years with severe ulcerative colitis. Here the CDR3 reads CASSLSGEHQPQHF. DNA for the CDR3: TGTGCCAGCAGTTTGTCCGGGGAGCATCAGCCCCAGCATTTT.